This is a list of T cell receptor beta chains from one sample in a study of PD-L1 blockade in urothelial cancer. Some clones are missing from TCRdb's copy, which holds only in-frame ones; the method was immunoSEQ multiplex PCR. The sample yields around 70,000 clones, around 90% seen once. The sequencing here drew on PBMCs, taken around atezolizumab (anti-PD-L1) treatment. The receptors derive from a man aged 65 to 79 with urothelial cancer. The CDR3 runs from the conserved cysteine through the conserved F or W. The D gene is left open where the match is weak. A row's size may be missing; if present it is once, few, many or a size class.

CDR3 DNA: TGTGCCAGCAGCTCCCACAGAGCTATGAACACTGAAGCTTTCTTT
CDR3 protein: CASSSHRAMNTEAFF
clone size: -
J gene: TRBJ1-1
V gene: TRBV11-2
D gene: -

CDR3 DNA: TGTGCCAGCACCGACAGGGGAGGTACTGAAGCTTTCTTT
CDR3 protein: CASTDRGGTEAFF
clone size: -
J gene: TRBJ1-1
V gene: TRBV6-1
D gene: TRBD1

CDR3 DNA: TGTGCCAGCTCACCGGGGATGGAGGGCACGCAGTATTTT
CDR3 protein: CASSPGMEGTQYF
clone size: -
J gene: TRBJ2-3
V gene: TRBV18
D gene: -

CDR3 DNA: TGCGCCAGCAGCTTTGGGAAAACAGGAATGGACACTGAAGCTTTCTTT
CDR3 protein: CASSFGKTGMDTEAFF
clone size: -
J gene: TRBJ1-1
V gene: TRBV5-1
D gene: -

CDR3 DNA: TGTGCCAGCAGCCAAGCCCTGACTAGCGGTAACAATGAGCAGTTCTTC
CDR3 protein: CASSQALTSGNNEQFF
clone size: -
J gene: TRBJ2-1
V gene: TRBV14
D gene: TRBD2

CDR3 DNA: TGCGCCAGCAGCTTGGCCCTCCCCCGACTAGCGGGTAATCCCTACGAGCAGTACTTC
CDR3 protein: CASSLALPRLAGNPYEQYF
clone size: -
J gene: TRBJ2-7
V gene: TRBV5-1
D gene: TRBD2

CDR3 DNA: TGTGCCAGCAGCTTAGATATGGACAGGGGCCGATATGGCTACACCTTC
CDR3 protein: CASSLDMDRGRYGYTF
clone size: -
J gene: TRBJ1-2
V gene: TRBV11-2
D gene: TRBD1

CDR3 DNA: TGTGCCAGCAGCCCCTTCAGGGACAGGCTCACAGATACGCAGTATTTT
CDR3 protein: CASSPFRDRLTDTQYF
clone size: once
J gene: TRBJ2-3
V gene: TRBV11-2
D gene: TRBD1

CDR3 DNA: TGTGCCAGCAGCTCCTGGACAGAGAGCACAGATACGCAGTATTTT
CDR3 protein: CASSSWTESTDTQYF
clone size: -
J gene: TRBJ2-3
V gene: TRBV5-4
D gene: -

CDR3 DNA: TGTGCCAGCAGCCGCTCGACTAGCGGTCAAGAGACCCAGTACTTC
CDR3 protein: CASSRSTSGQETQYF
clone size: -
J gene: TRBJ2-5
V gene: TRBV25-1
D gene: TRBD2

CDR3 DNA: TGCGCCAGCAGCGGACTCGGACAGGCGAACACTGAAGCTTTCTTT
CDR3 protein: CASSGLGQANTEAFF
clone size: -
J gene: TRBJ1-1
V gene: TRBV5-1
D gene: TRBD1

CDR3 DNA: TGCGCCAGCAGTTATTCAAGTATTGGGACAGACACTGAAGCTTTCTTT
CDR3 protein: CASSYSSIGTDTEAFF
clone size: -
J gene: TRBJ1-1
V gene: TRBV5-1
D gene: TRBD1

CDR3 DNA: TGTGCCAGCACCCCGAGGGCTGGGGACACTGAAGCTTTCTTT
CDR3 protein: CASTPRAGDTEAFF
clone size: -
J gene: TRBJ1-1
V gene: TRBV5-4
D gene: -

CDR3 DNA: TGTGCCAGCTCACGGGACACCCAGAACACTGAAGCTTTCTTT
CDR3 protein: CASSRDTQNTEAFF
clone size: -
J gene: TRBJ1-1
V gene: TRBV18
D gene: -

CDR3 DNA: TGTGCCATCAGTGAGAGGACTAGCCAGAACACCGGGGAGCTGTTTTTT
CDR3 protein: CAISERTSQNTGELFF
clone size: -
J gene: TRBJ2-2
V gene: TRBV10-3
D gene: TRBD2

CDR3 DNA: TGCGCCAGCAGCTTGGGGGACAGGGCCTACAATGAGCAGTTCTTC
CDR3 protein: CASSLGDRAYNEQFF
clone size: -
J gene: TRBJ2-1
V gene: TRBV5-1
D gene: TRBD1

CDR3 DNA: TGTGCCAGCAACGGACAGGGCTCACTTTACGAGCAGTACTTC
CDR3 protein: CASNGQGSLYEQYF
clone size: -
J gene: TRBJ2-7
V gene: TRBV2
D gene: TRBD1

CDR3 DNA: TGTGCCAGTAGTATCACTAGGGGGGAGCAGTACTTC
CDR3 protein: CASSITRGEQYF
clone size: -
J gene: TRBJ2-7
V gene: TRBV19
D gene: -

CDR3 DNA: TGTGCAAGTCGCTTAAATAGACAGGGCGCGCCGAACACCATATATTTT
CDR3 protein: CASRLNRQGAPNTIYF
clone size: -
J gene: TRBJ1-3
V gene: TRBV12-2
D gene: -

CDR3 DNA: TGTGCCAGCAGTGACACAGGGGCTGATAATGAAAAACTGTTTTTT
CDR3 protein: CASSDTGADNEKLFF
clone size: -
J gene: TRBJ1-4
V gene: TRBV2
D gene: TRBD1

CDR3 DNA: TGTGCCAGCAGCCCCTCGCCCGGGACAAGAAACTACGAGCAGTACTTC
CDR3 protein: CASSPSPGTRNYEQYF
clone size: -
J gene: TRBJ2-7
V gene: TRBV5-4
D gene: -

CDR3 DNA: TGTGCCAGCTCCGTTGGGGTTAGCAGGGGATCCTACGAGCAGTACTTC
CDR3 protein: CASSVGVSRGSYEQYF
clone size: once
J gene: TRBJ2-7
V gene: TRBV18
D gene: -

CDR3 DNA: TGTGCCAGCAGTGAAGAAGGGGGCCCGAAGGGAGGCTACACCTTC
CDR3 protein: CASSEEGGPKGGYTF
clone size: -
J gene: TRBJ1-2
V gene: TRBV6-1
D gene: TRBD1

CDR3 DNA: TGTGCCAGCAGTTACCGGGGTGGGGACACTGAAGCTTTCTTT
CDR3 protein: CASSYRGGDTEAFF
clone size: -
J gene: TRBJ1-1
V gene: TRBV27
D gene: -

CDR3 DNA: TGTGCCAGCAGCTTGTCCACTAGTACCGATGAGCAGTTCTTC
CDR3 protein: CASSLSTSTDEQFF
clone size: -
J gene: TRBJ2-1
V gene: TRBV5-6
D gene: -

CDR3 DNA: TGTGCCAGCAGTCCCAGCGGAGGCACAGATACGCAGTATTTT
CDR3 protein: CASSPSGGTDTQYF
clone size: -
J gene: TRBJ2-3
V gene: TRBV25-1
D gene: -

CDR3 DNA: TGTGCCAGCTCACCACGCGGAGACAGGTTCTCCCTCTCTGGAAACACCATATATTTT
CDR3 protein: CASSPRGDRFSLSGNTIYF
clone size: -
J gene: TRBJ1-3
V gene: TRBV18
D gene: -

CDR3 DNA: TGTGCCAGCAAACCAGGGAACACTGAAGCTTTCTTT
CDR3 protein: CASKPGNTEAFF
clone size: -
J gene: TRBJ1-1
V gene: TRBV28
D gene: -

CDR3 DNA: TGTGCCAGTAGACAGGGGCAAATATACAATGAGCAGTTCTTC
CDR3 protein: CASRQGQIYNEQFF
clone size: -
J gene: TRBJ2-1
V gene: TRBV19
D gene: TRBD1

CDR3 DNA: TGTGCCAGCAGTGACCAGTTTCTTCCCCGGGCGAGCGGGACCTACGAGCAGTACTTC
CDR3 protein: CASSDQFLPRASGTYEQYF
clone size: -
J gene: TRBJ2-7
V gene: TRBV2
D gene: TRBD2

CDR3 DNA: TGTGCCAGCAGTTTAATTCGGGTGAATACTGAAGCTTTCTTT
CDR3 protein: CASSLIRVNTEAFF
clone size: -
J gene: TRBJ1-1
V gene: TRBV28
D gene: -

CDR3 DNA: TGCGCCAGCAGCCCGGGACTAGCGGGTGGAACCTACGAGCAGTACTTC
CDR3 protein: CASSPGLAGGTYEQYF
clone size: -
J gene: TRBJ2-7
V gene: TRBV5-1
D gene: TRBD2

CDR3 DNA: TGTGCCAGCAGTTTACAGGGGCAAGGCTACACCTTC
CDR3 protein: CASSLQGQGYTF
clone size: once
J gene: TRBJ1-2
V gene: TRBV28
D gene: -

CDR3 DNA: TGTGCCAGCAGTCCCACCAGGGGAAGGGGGGAGCAGTACTTC
CDR3 protein: CASSPTRGRGEQYF
clone size: -
J gene: TRBJ2-7
V gene: TRBV27
D gene: -

CDR3 DNA: TGTGCCAGCAAGGAGGGTGGTGAATCCTACAATGAGCAGTTCTTC
CDR3 protein: CASKEGGESYNEQFF
clone size: -
J gene: TRBJ2-1
V gene: TRBV2
D gene: -

CDR3 DNA: TGCAGCGCCGGGACTAGCGGGAATGTGAGGGAGACCCAGTACTTC
CDR3 protein: CSAGTSGNVRETQYF
clone size: -
J gene: TRBJ2-5
V gene: TRBV29-1
D gene: TRBD2

CDR3 DNA: TGTGCCAGCAGTGAAGTTGTTGCGGGCACAGATACGCAGTATTTT
CDR3 protein: CASSEVVAGTDTQYF
clone size: -
J gene: TRBJ2-3
V gene: TRBV2
D gene: -

CDR3 DNA: TGTGCCAGCAGTAGAACGGGAGGGGACGAGCAGTACTTC
CDR3 protein: CASSRTGGDEQYF
clone size: -
J gene: TRBJ2-7
V gene: TRBV25-1
D gene: TRBD2

CDR3 DNA: TGTGCCAGCAGCCAAGATATAGTCCACGAGCAGTACTTC
CDR3 protein: CASSQDIVHEQYF
clone size: -
J gene: TRBJ2-7
V gene: TRBV14
D gene: -

CDR3 DNA: TGTGCCAGCAGCTCAGACCCCGGCGGCAATGAGCAGTTCTTC
CDR3 protein: CASSSDPGGNEQFF
clone size: -
J gene: TRBJ2-1
V gene: TRBV5-4
D gene: -

CDR3 DNA: TGTGCCAGCAGCTCCCCGGCGGACACTGAAGCTTTCTTT
CDR3 protein: CASSSPADTEAFF
clone size: -
J gene: TRBJ1-1
V gene: TRBV6-5
D gene: -

CDR3 DNA: TGCGCCAGCAGTGTACAGGCCTCCTACGAGCAGTACTTC
CDR3 protein: CASSVQASYEQYF
clone size: -
J gene: TRBJ2-7
V gene: TRBV10-2
D gene: -

CDR3 DNA: TGTGCCAGCAATCCAGGGTCTGGCAATCAGCCCCAGCATTTT
CDR3 protein: CASNPGSGNQPQHF
clone size: -
J gene: TRBJ1-5
V gene: TRBV2
D gene: -

CDR3 DNA: TGTGCCAGCAGCTTAGACACAGGGAGATACGAGCAGTACTTC
CDR3 protein: CASSLDTGRYEQYF
clone size: -
J gene: TRBJ2-7
V gene: TRBV7-2
D gene: -

CDR3 DNA: TGTGCCAGCACGGGGGGGTTTGAAAATGAGCAGTTCTTC
CDR3 protein: CASTGGFENEQFF
clone size: once
J gene: TRBJ2-1
V gene: TRBV9
D gene: TRBD2

CDR3 DNA: TGCAGCGTGAGGTTTTTGAACACTGAAGCTTTCTTT
CDR3 protein: CSVRFLNTEAFF
clone size: -
J gene: TRBJ1-1
V gene: TRBV29-1
D gene: -

CDR3 DNA: TGTGCCAGCAGCTTAGGGAGGGGACAGACACTGTTTTTT
CDR3 protein: CASSLGRGQTLFF
clone size: -
J gene: TRBJ1-4
V gene: TRBV11-2
D gene: TRBD1

CDR3 DNA: TGTGCCAGCAGACCCGCCTACTATGAAAAACTGTTTTTT
CDR3 protein: CASRPAYYEKLFF
clone size: -
J gene: TRBJ1-4
V gene: TRBV11-2
D gene: -

CDR3 DNA: TGTGCCTGGAGTGTACGGGACAGGAACACTGAAGCTTTCTTT
CDR3 protein: CAWSVRDRNTEAFF
clone size: -
J gene: TRBJ1-1
V gene: TRBV30
D gene: TRBD1

CDR3 DNA: TGTGCCAGCAGCTTAGACTATACGCAGTATTTT
CDR3 protein: CASSLDYTQYF
clone size: -
J gene: TRBJ2-3
V gene: TRBV11-3
D gene: -

CDR3 DNA: TGTGCCAGCAGCGGGGGGGTCGGGACTAGCGGATCTAGCACAGATACGCAGTATTTT
CDR3 protein: CASSGGVGTSGSSTDTQYF
clone size: -
J gene: TRBJ2-3
V gene: TRBV5-6
D gene: TRBD2

CDR3 DNA: TGTGCCAGCAGGGGACAGGGTCGGACCTACGAGCAGTACTTC
CDR3 protein: CASRGQGRTYEQYF
clone size: -
J gene: TRBJ2-7
V gene: TRBV27
D gene: TRBD1

CDR3 DNA: TGTGCCAGCAGGGACAGGGGAGGCCAGCGTGGATCCCAGTACTTC
CDR3 protein: CASRDRGGQRGSQYF
clone size: once
J gene: TRBJ2-5
V gene: TRBV6-5
D gene: TRBD1